A selection of T cell receptor beta chains follows, all from one sample in a study of cytomegalovirus exposure and HLA in healthy donors. Method: immunoSEQ multiplex PCR; TCRdb's copy keeps in-frame clones and lacks some. The table shows some 150,000 clones, with roughly 83% occurring only once. The sample taken for sequencing was PBMCs. The receptors were sampled from a man in his forties in good health and CMV-seronegative. The CDR3 runs from the conserved cysteine through the conserved F or W. The order of the fields is D gene, V gene, J gene, clone size, CDR3 protein, CDR3 DNA. D genes are given only for firm matches. Not every row has a clone size; where given, it reads once, few, many or a size class.

TRBD2	TRBV6-4	TRBJ2-3	few	CASSSASGGTDTQYF	TGTGCCAGCAGTTCGGCTAGCGGGGGCACAGATACGCAGTATTTT
-	TRBV6-5	TRBJ2-5	-	CASSYGASKWETQYF	TGTGCCAGCAGTTACGGGGCCTCTAAATGGGAGACCCAGTACTTC
-	TRBV19	TRBJ2-1	few	CASSIWGDFYNEQFF	TGTGCCAGTAGTATCTGGGGGGACTTTTACAATGAGCAGTTCTTC
TRBD1	TRBV29-1	TRBJ2-1	-	CSAVPWDRVNEQFF	TGCAGCGCCGTGCCCTGGGACAGGGTGAATGAGCAGTTCTTC
-	TRBV11-3	TRBJ2-7	once	CASSLRQGGYF	TGTGCCAGCAGCCTCCGACAAGGGGGGTACTTC
-	TRBV5-6	TRBJ2-4	-	CASSLGARAKNIQYF	TGTGCCAGCAGCTTAGGGGCCAGAGCCAAAAACATTCAGTACTTC
TRBD1	TRBV7-2	TRBJ1-1	-	CASSSTGSFTEAFF	TGTGCCAGCAGCTCGACAGGGTCGTTCACTGAAGCTTTCTTT
TRBD1	TRBV6-1	TRBJ2-1	-	CASNRQGAGNEQFF	TGTGCCAGCAACCGACAGGGGGCCGGCAATGAGCAGTTCTTC
TRBD1	TRBV11-2	TRBJ2-5	-	CASSLAITGGFETQYF	TGTGCCAGCAGCTTAGCTATAACAGGGGGTTTCGAGACCCAGTACTTC
TRBD2	TRBV27	TRBJ2-7	-	CASSPSEGGGDEQYF	TGTGCCAGCAGTCCCTCCGAGGGCGGGGGGGACGAGCAGTACTTC
-	TRBV4-3	TRBJ2-7	few	CASSQETGFNYEQYF	TGCGCCAGCAGCCAAGAAACAGGGTTCAACTACGAGCAGTACTTC
TRBD1	TRBV10-3	TRBJ2-4	-	CAISHGQGAGENIQYF	TGTGCCATCAGCCACGGACAGGGGGCGGGAGAAAACATTCAGTACTTC
TRBD1	TRBV15	TRBJ1-2	-	CATSSRDRVRYGYTF	TGTGCCACCAGCAGCCGGGACAGGGTTCGTTATGGCTACACCTTC
TRBD2	TRBV6-1	TRBJ2-3	-	CASSIGLAGGNTQYF	TGTGCCAGCAGTATCGGACTAGCGGGAGGAAATACGCAGTATTTT
-	TRBV7-2	TRBJ2-7	-	CASSLRGSDEQYF	TGTGCCAGCAGCTTACGGGGGTCCGACGAGCAGTACTTC
TRBD1	TRBV27	TRBJ2-1	-	CASRWTGGNEQFF	TGTGCCAGCAGGTGGACAGGGGGCAATGAGCAGTTCTTC
-	TRBV10-3	TRBJ1-1	-	CAISEETGRTEAFF	TGTGCCATCAGTGAGGAAACAGGGCGTACTGAAGCTTTCTTT
TRBD1	TRBV5-1	TRBJ2-1	-	CASSTTGTGASEQFF	TGCGCCAGCAGCACAACCGGGACAGGGGCGTCTGAGCAGTTCTTC
-	TRBV10-3	TRBJ2-7	-	CAISGGDEQYF	TGTGCCATCAGTGGAGGAGACGAGCAGTACTTC
-	TRBV5-1	TRBJ1-2	-	CASSLETGLYGYTF	TGCGCCAGCAGCTTGGAGACAGGCCTCTATGGCTACACCTTC
TRBD1	TRBV19	TRBJ2-5	-	CASSVNRGSETQYF	TGTGCCAGTAGTGTCAACAGGGGAAGCGAGACCCAGTACTTC
TRBD1	TRBV4-3	TRBJ2-7	-	CASSQGLNRDSRYEQYF	TGCGCCAGCAGCCAAGGTCTGAACCGGGACAGTCGCTACGAGCAGTACTTC
-	TRBV2	TRBJ2-5	-	CASSEMGRGHNHQETQYF	TGTGCCAGCAGTGAAATGGGGAGGGGACATAATCACCAAGAGACCCAGTACTTC
-	TRBV11-3	TRBJ1-6	-	CASSSGVGGPLHF	TGTGCCAGCAGCTCAGGCGTTGGAGGACCCCTCCACTTT
TRBD2	TRBV6-5	TRBJ2-7	-	CASTPAGAHEQYF	TGTGCCAGCACCCCGGCGGGAGCCCACGAGCAGTACTTC
TRBD1	TRBV28	TRBJ2-7	-	CASRTTGGGGYEQYF	TGTGCCAGCAGGACGACAGGGGGGGGTGGATACGAGCAGTACTTC
TRBD2	TRBV5-1	TRBJ2-3	-	CASRLGLAGSTDTQYF	TGCGCCAGCAGACTGGGACTAGCGGGTTCCACAGATACGCAGTATTTT
TRBD2	TRBV4-3	TRBJ2-4	-	CASSQDHNGGKNIQYF	TGCGCCAGCAGCCAAGATCATAACGGGGGGAAAAACATTCAGTACTTC
-	TRBV6-5	TRBJ1-1	-	CASSAGSGTEAFF	TGTGCCAGCAGTGCGGGGTCGGGCACTGAAGCTTTCTTT
TRBD2	TRBV5-1	TRBJ2-2	-	CASSGGLAGSNTGELFF	TGCGCCAGCAGCGGGGGACTAGCGGGGAGTAACACCGGGGAGCTGTTTTTT
-	TRBV18	TRBJ2-7	-	CASSKNTEQYF	TGTGCCAGCTCAAAAAACACCGAGCAGTACTTC
TRBD1	TRBV18	TRBJ2-7	-	CASSPPDRVPYEQYF	TGTGCCAGCTCACCACCGGACAGGGTCCCATACGAGCAGTACTTC
TRBD1	TRBV5-6	TRBJ1-2	-	CASGYRGGYTF	TGTGCCAGCGGATACAGGGGCGGCTACACCTTC
-	TRBV19	TRBJ2-3	-	CASKESTDTQYF	TGTGCCAGTAAGGAGAGCACAGATACGCAGTATTTT
-	TRBV6-5	TRBJ2-5	-	CASRSTGETQYF	TGTGCCAGCAGGTCGACAGGAGAGACCCAGTACTTC
-	TRBV4-1	TRBJ2-3	-	CASSPRGSPSTDTQYF	TGCGCCAGCAGCCCCCGGGGGAGCCCTAGCACAGATACGCAGTATTTT
TRBD1	TRBV30	TRBJ2-3	-	CAWRSAGRGRSDTQYF	TGTGCCTGGAGATCAGCGGGCAGGGGGCGGTCAGATACGCAGTATTTT
TRBD1	TRBV27	TRBJ1-2	once	CASSDRELRGYTF	TGTGCCAGCAGTGACAGGGAGTTAAGGGGCTACACCTTC
TRBD2	TRBV5-1	TRBJ2-7	-	CASSLGGRASEQYF	TGCGCCAGCAGCTTGGGCGGGAGGGCCAGCGAGCAGTACTTC
-	TRBV19	TRBJ2-7	few	CASSMAESVLYEQYF	TGTGCCAGTAGTATGGCTGAAAGTGTATTATACGAGCAGTACTTC
TRBD1	TRBV27	TRBJ1-6	-	CASRWGQGNSPLHF	TGTGCCAGCAGGTGGGGACAGGGCAATTCACCCCTCCACTTT
TRBD1	TRBV27	TRBJ2-3	-	CASSHRTGSDTQYF	TGTGCCAGCAGTCACCGGACAGGGTCTGATACGCAGTATTTT
TRBD2	TRBV5-1	TRBJ2-3	-	CASSLVLGSGGPLVDTQYF	TGCGCCAGCAGCTTGGTTTTAGGAAGCGGGGGGCCCCTGGTTGATACGCAGTATTTT
-	TRBV7-8	TRBJ1-5	-	CASTPWPTDPGPNQPQHF	TGTGCCAGCACCCCTTGGCCGACAGATCCTGGGCCCAATCAGCCCCAGCATTTT
TRBD2	TRBV11-1	TRBJ2-3	-	CASSRRWYGAGTTDTQYF	TGTGCCAGCAGCCGACGATGGTACGGAGCGGGAACCACAGATACGCAGTATTTT
TRBD2	TRBV15	TRBJ2-1	-	CATSTGLAGGPVNEQFF	TGTGCCACCAGCACCGGACTAGCGGGAGGGCCAGTAAATGAGCAGTTCTTC
TRBD1	TRBV7-8	TRBJ1-1	-	CASSPLPGGREAFF	TGTGCCAGCAGCCCCCTCCCAGGGGGGCGTGAAGCTTTCTTT
-	TRBV6-5	TRBJ1-4	once	CASSYSGVGNEKLFF	TGTGCCAGCAGTTACTCAGGGGTTGGTAATGAAAAACTGTTTTTT
TRBD1	TRBV7-8	TRBJ1-5	-	CASTPGQGLNQPQHF	TGTGCCAGCACCCCGGGACAGGGCCTTAATCAGCCCCAGCATTTT
-	TRBV27	TRBJ1-6	-	CASTPNGGWESPLHF	TGTGCCAGCACCCCAAATGGGGGCTGGGAATCACCCCTCCACTTT
-	TRBV6-1	TRBJ1-3	-	CASSSGPAVRNTIYF	TGTGCCAGCAGTTCCGGTCCCGCGGTACGAAACACCATATATTTT
TRBD2	TRBV11-3	TRBJ2-3	-	CASSPGLAGDTQYF	TGTGCCAGCAGCCCCGGACTAGCGGGCGATACGCAGTATTTT